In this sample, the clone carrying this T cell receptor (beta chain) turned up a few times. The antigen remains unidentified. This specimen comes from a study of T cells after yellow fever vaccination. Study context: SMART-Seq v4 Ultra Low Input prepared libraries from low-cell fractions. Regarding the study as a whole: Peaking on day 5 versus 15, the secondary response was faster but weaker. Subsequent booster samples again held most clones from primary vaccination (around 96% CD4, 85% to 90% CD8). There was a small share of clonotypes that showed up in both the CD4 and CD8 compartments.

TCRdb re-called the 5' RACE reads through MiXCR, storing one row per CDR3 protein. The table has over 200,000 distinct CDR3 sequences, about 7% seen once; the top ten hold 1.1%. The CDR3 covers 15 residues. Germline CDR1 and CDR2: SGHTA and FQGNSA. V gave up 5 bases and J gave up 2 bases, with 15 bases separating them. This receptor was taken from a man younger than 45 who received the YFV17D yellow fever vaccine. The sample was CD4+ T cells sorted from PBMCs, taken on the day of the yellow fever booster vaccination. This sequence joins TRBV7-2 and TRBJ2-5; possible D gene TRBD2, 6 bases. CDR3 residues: CASSRAGSLQETQYF. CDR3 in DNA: TGTGCCAGCAGCCGCGCCGGGAGCCTGCAAGAGACCCAGTACTTC.